The rows below give T cell receptor beta chains drawn from one sample of a study of T-cell reconstitution after alpha-beta-depleted transplantation in children. TCRdb redid the calling of the PCR reads with MiXCR, one entry per CDR3 protein. The sample lists 300,000 or so distinct CDR3 sequences; approximately 20% were seen once. Source: PBMCs, mostly from graft donor cells, taken 180 days after TCRalphabeta/CD19-depleted stem cell transplant. The receptors were gathered from a male patient younger than 18 who had a stem cell transplant for acute lymphoblastic leukemia, so the T cells may come from the graft donor. Each CDR3 is given with its conserved first and last residue. The D gene is left open where the match is weak. Where a row states a size, it is once, few, many or the class of an expanded clone; other rows omit it.

v_call	j_call	clone_size	d_call	cdr3_aa	cdr3_nt
TRBV12-3/TRBV12-4	TRBJ1-6	many	.	CASSLPSRAYNSPLHF	TGTGCCAGCAGTTTACCTTCACGGGCCTATAATTCACCCCTCCACTTT
TRBV5-1	TRBJ2-7	many	.	CASSLPGAYEQYF	TGTGCCAGCAGCTTACCCGGGGCCTACGAGCAGTACTTC
TRBV9	TRBJ2-3	.	.	CASSAQGPLLAGTQYF	TGTGCCAGCAGCGCCCAAGGGCCCCTCCTGGCGGGTACGCAGTATTTT
TRBV24-1	TRBJ2-1	.	.	CATGQENEQFF	TGTGCCACGGGACAAGAAAATGAGCAGTTCTTC
TRBV15	TRBJ1-1	.	.	CATAPGFGTEAFF	TGTGCCACCGCACCAGGGTTCGGGACTGAAGCTTTCTTT
TRBV5-1	TRBJ2-5	.	.	CASSLVPPKPQETQYF	TGCGCCAGCAGCTTGGTGCCCCCCAAACCTCAAGAGACCCAGTACTTC
TRBV29-1	TRBJ2-1	few	.	CSVVGAGNEQFF	TGCAGCGTTGTGGGAGCTGGCAATGAGCAGTTCTTC
TRBV15	TRBJ2-7	.	.	CATSRDRGYYEQYF	TGTGCCACCAGCAGAGATCGAGGGTACTACGAGCAGTACTTC
TRBV7-8	TRBJ2-7	few	.	CASSLRVSGERKYF	TGTGCCAGCAGCTTAAGGGTTTCCGGGGAAAGGAAGTACTTC
TRBV7-9	TRBJ1-1	.	.	CASSLKGAEAFF	TGTGCCAGCAGCCTAAAAGGCGCTGAAGCTTTCTTT
TRBV19	TRBJ1-1	few	.	CASKSVRLNTEAFF	TGTGCCAGTAAGAGCGTCAGGTTGAACACTGAAGCTTTCTTT
TRBV7-3	TRBJ1-1	few	TRBD1	CASSYTTGQLNTEAFF	TGTGCCAGCAGCTACACCACGGGACAGCTGAACACTGAAGCTTTCTTT
TRBV29-1	TRBJ1-4	few	TRBD1	CSVAGTGGEKLFF	TGCAGCGTCGCCGGGACAGGGGGCGAAAAACTGTTTTTT
TRBV21-1	TRBJ2-3	.	.	CASSKITRTRASTDTQYF	TGTGCCAGCAGCAAAATAACCCGGACGAGGGCTAGCACAGATACGCAGTATTTT
TRBV29-1	TRBJ1-1	many	.	CSVVGGAAEAFF	TGCAGCGTTGTTGGGGGCGCGGCTGAAGCTTTCTTT
TRBV10-2	TRBJ2-3	many	.	CASSESLAPLSTDTQYF	TGCGCCAGCAGTGAGTCACTGGCGCCGCTAAGCACAGATACGCAGTATTTT
TRBV9	TRBJ2-7	.	.	CASSPRRVGYYEQYF	TGTGCCAGCAGCCCACGGCGTGTCGGCTACTACGAGCAGTACTTC
TRBV15	TRBJ2-1	.	.	CATSRESGGYNEQFF	TGTGCCACCAGCAGGGAGAGCGGAGGCTACAATGAGCAGTTCTTC
TRBV5-1	TRBJ2-5	many	.	CASSLTETQYF	TGCGCCAGCAGCTTAACAGAGACCCAGTACTTC
TRBV5-1	TRBJ2-5	.	.	CASSLGLDGTQYF	TGCGCCAGCAGCTTGGGACTGGATGGGACCCAGTACTTC
TRBV14	TRBJ2-1	few	TRBD2	CASRGRGLERNEQFF	TGTGCCAGCAGGGGCCGGGGACTAGAAAGGAATGAGCAGTTCTTC
TRBV9	TRBJ2-5	few	TRBD2	CASSVDSGLAGIQETQYF	TGTGCCAGCAGCGTGGATTCCGGACTAGCGGGAATCCAAGAGACCCAGTACTTC
TRBV7-9	TRBJ2-7	.	.	CASSLALFSSSYEQYF	TGTGCCAGCAGCTTAGCGCTGTTTTCTAGCTCCTACGAGCAGTACTTC
TRBV15	TRBJ2-7	few	TRBD2	CATSRGTSGTEQYF	TGTGCCACCAGCAGAGGGACTAGCGGGACCGAGCAGTACTTC
TRBV7-3	TRBJ1-1	many	.	CASSFGGNTEAFF	TGTGCCAGCAGTTTTGGGGGGAACACTGAAGCTTTCTTT
TRBV29-1	TRBJ2-3	once	TRBD2	CSGRTSGRARTDTQYF	TGCAGCGGTCGGACTAGCGGGAGGGCCAGGACAGATACGCAGTATTTT
TRBV27	TRBJ2-1	.	.	CASSLEPPALNEQFF	TGTGCCAGCAGTTTGGAGCCCCCGGCCCTCAATGAGCAGTTCTTC
TRBV7-9	TRBJ2-3	.	.	CASSLETSSTDTQNF	TGTGCCAGCAGCTTAGAAACGTCTAGCACAGATACGCAGAATTTT
TRBV5-6	TRBJ2-6	.	.	CASSFQRSGANVLTF	TGTGCCAGCAGCTTCCAGCGCTCTGGGGCCAACGTCCTGACTTTC
TRBV19	TRBJ1-5	.	.	CASSIIRQRNQPQHF	TGTGCCAGTAGTATCATCAGGCAACGCAATCAGCCCCAGCATTTT
TRBV18	TRBJ1-3	.	.	CASSPTRGSQAGNTIYF	TGTGCCAGCTCACCAACCCGGGGCAGCCAGGCTGGAAACACCATATATTTT
TRBV15	TRBJ2-7	few	.	CATRGSRYEQYF	TGTGCCACCCGGGGGAGCCGGTACGAGCAGTACTTC
TRBV27	TRBJ1-6	.	.	CASSSFGQGPNNSPLHF	TGTGCCAGCAGTTCCTTTGGGCAGGGGCCAAATAATTCACCCCTCCACTTT
TRBV7-9	TRBJ2-1	few	.	CASSRARGNEQFF	TGTGCCAGCAGTCGGGCCCGAGGGAATGAGCAGTTCTTC
TRBV7-8	TRBJ2-1	many	TRBD2	CASSSLAGGTTYNEQFF	TGTGCCAGCAGCTCTCTAGCGGGAGGGACGACCTACAATGAGCAGTTCTTC
TRBV5-1	TRBJ2-2	few	TRBD1	CASSATGAGELFF	TGCGCCAGCAGCGCGACAGGGGCCGGGGAGCTGTTTTTT
TRBV29-1	TRBJ1-1	few	.	CSVEGLNSRDMNTEAFF	TGCAGCGTTGAAGGTTTAAACAGCAGGGATATGAACACTGAAGCTTTCTTT
TRBV27	TRBJ2-7	few	TRBD1	CASSRQRDRSYEQYF	TGTGCCAGCAGTCGACAACGGGACAGATCCTACGAGCAGTACTTC
TRBV21-1	TRBJ2-3	.	.	CASSARTGGDTDTQYF	TGTGCCAGCAGCGCACGGACAGGGGGGGACACAGATACGCAGTATTTT
TRBV4-1	TRBJ1-5	few	TRBD1	CASSRNQGQSYQPQHF	TGCGCCAGCAGCCGCAACCAGGGACAGAGTTATCAGCCCCAGCATTTT
TRBV15	TRBJ2-7	.	TRBD2	CATSWLAGGSYEQYF	TGTGCCACCAGCTGGCTAGCGGGAGGGTCCTACGAGCAGTACTTC
TRBV6-5	TRBJ1-1	.	TRBD1	CASSLLGQAGEAFF	TGTGCCAGCAGTCTCCTCGGACAGGCCGGTGAAGCTTTCTTT
TRBV27	TRBJ1-2	few	TRBD1	CASSPGTGVFYGYTF	TGTGCCAGCAGTCCTGGGACAGGGGTTTTCTATGGCTACACCTTC
TRBV29-1	TRBJ2-1	.	TRBD1	CSVGQGFYNEQFF	TGCAGCGTCGGACAGGGGTTCTACAATGAGCAGTTCTTC
TRBV24-1	TRBJ2-1	.	.	CATSVSKGIHEQFF	TGTGCCACCAGTGTCTCAAAGGGTATACATGAGCAGTTCTTC
TRBV3-1	TRBJ1-1	few	.	CASSDALGQIYTEAFF	TGTGCCAGCAGCGACGCCCTGGGCCAAATCTACACTGAAGCTTTCTTT
TRBV6-4	TRBJ2-1	.	.	CASSAQVSSYNEQFF	TGTGCCAGCAGCGCACAGGTTAGCTCCTACAATGAGCAGTTCTTC
TRBV5-5	TRBJ1-5	few	.	CASSFVGGSGINQPQHF	TGTGCCAGCAGCTTTGTCGGGGGGTCAGGGATCAATCAGCCCCAGCATTTT